The rows below give T cell receptor beta chains drawn from one sample of a study of T cell repertoires in cytomegalovirus infection. From the reads, TCRdb called clonotypes with MiXCR, one entry per CDR3 protein. The sample holds around 570,000 distinct CDR3 sequences, about 39% seen once. The antigens of these receptors remain unknown. The specimen comprised cultured PBMCs, sampled from culture after CMV antigen stimulation. The receptors derive from a human donor in good health (CMV status not recorded). Some clones in this sample may be carry-over from other donors' samples. The conserved cysteine and the conserved F or W are not part of the CDR3 here.

j_call: TRBJ1-6; v_call: TRBV27; cdr3_aa: ASSSGAWGRHSPLH
j_call: TRBJ2-7; v_call: TRBV7-6; cdr3_aa: ASRRGLAGVFRSYEQY
j_call: TRBJ2-1; v_call: TRBV18; cdr3_aa: ASSPIGTTDNEQF
j_call: TRBJ2-1; v_call: TRBV15; cdr3_aa: ATAVALAGNNEQF
j_call: TRBJ1-2; v_call: TRBV7-2; cdr3_aa: ASSLETGIRYYGYT
j_call: TRBJ2-5; v_call: TRBV10-3; cdr3_aa: AISESIGFQETQY
j_call: TRBJ2-7; v_call: TRBV20-1; cdr3_aa: SARVGSSGEQY
j_call: TRBJ2-5; v_call: TRBV6-5; cdr3_aa: ASSSPGGIPPETQY
j_call: TRBJ2-7; v_call: TRBV6-6; cdr3_aa: ASSYSTRDRAYEQY
j_call: TRBJ1-1; v_call: TRBV6-6; cdr3_aa: ALTGDPNDTEAF
j_call: TRBJ1-3; v_call: TRBV27; cdr3_aa: ASMGIGNTIY
j_call: TRBJ2-1; v_call: TRBV20-1; cdr3_aa: SALGGSSYNEQF
j_call: TRBJ2-7; v_call: TRBV20-1; cdr3_aa: SATGRYPRGYEQY
j_call: TRBJ1-1; v_call: TRBV12-3/TRBV12-4; cdr3_aa: ASSLGSIKAF
j_call: TRBJ2-7; v_call: TRBV11-2; cdr3_aa: ASSLGGTRLEVY
j_call: TRBJ1-1; v_call: TRBV29-1; cdr3_aa: SVDGRGDEAF
j_call: TRBJ2-7; v_call: TRBV27; cdr3_aa: ASSLSKGTVSYEQY
j_call: TRBJ2-7; v_call: TRBV7-6; cdr3_aa: ASSLGGAGGVGEQY
j_call: TRBJ1-5; v_call: TRBV7-2; cdr3_aa: ASSPTGYPQNQPQH
j_call: TRBJ2-7; v_call: TRBV7-6; cdr3_aa: ASSLAIRVREQY
j_call: TRBJ2-6; v_call: TRBV4-1; cdr3_aa: ASSPSQARSGANVLT
j_call: TRBJ1-5; v_call: TRBV20-1; cdr3_aa: SASPDYSNQPQH
j_call: TRBJ2-1; v_call: TRBV7-9; cdr3_aa: ASNRLRSEQF
j_call: TRBJ1-2; v_call: TRBV11-2; cdr3_aa: ASSLNTQNYGYT
j_call: TRBJ2-1; v_call: TRBV7-9; cdr3_aa: ASSLTTGVGNEQF
j_call: TRBJ1-6; v_call: TRBV10-2; cdr3_aa: ASSDGADLSLH
j_call: TRBJ2-4; v_call: TRBV7-2; cdr3_aa: ASSLAGPAKNIQY
j_call: TRBJ2-1; v_call: TRBV7-2; cdr3_aa: ASSGQRVGLAGSNEQF
j_call: TRBJ1-5; v_call: TRBV3-1; cdr3_aa: ASSQDIGQPQH
j_call: TRBJ2-6; v_call: TRBV24-1; cdr3_aa: ATSDSSSSSGANVLT
j_call: TRBJ2-5; v_call: TRBV6-1; cdr3_aa: ASGRYWETQY
j_call: TRBJ1-5; v_call: TRBV6-1; cdr3_aa: ASTAQGRRSNQPQH
j_call: TRBJ1-1; v_call: TRBV29-1; cdr3_aa: SVPKGAGTEAF
j_call: TRBJ1-1; v_call: TRBV29-1; cdr3_aa: SVYWQGGSEAF
j_call: TRBJ2-7; v_call: TRBV4-1; cdr3_aa: ASSQEGRSSYEQY
j_call: TRBJ2-7; v_call: TRBV12-3/TRBV12-4; cdr3_aa: ASSRGQGSHEQY
j_call: TRBJ1-6; v_call: TRBV6-4; cdr3_aa: ASSDDPPRSPLH
j_call: TRBJ1-2; v_call: TRBV5-5; cdr3_aa: ASSPDRALYGYT
j_call: TRBJ1-2; v_call: TRBV7-6; cdr3_aa: ASSLGQGIHYGYT
j_call: TRBJ1-2; v_call: TRBV30; cdr3_aa: AWDRGWHGYT
j_call: TRBJ2-1; v_call: TRBV11-3; cdr3_aa: ASSLGGRYNEQF
j_call: TRBJ1-2; v_call: TRBV28; cdr3_aa: ASRILQGGYT
j_call: TRBJ2-3; v_call: TRBV7-2; cdr3_aa: ASSSQLADTQY
j_call: TRBJ2-3; v_call: TRBV29-1; cdr3_aa: SVGGTSGRREDTQY
j_call: TRBJ1-3; v_call: TRBV12-3/TRBV12-4; cdr3_aa: ASTTDSGNTIY
j_call: TRBJ2-1; v_call: TRBV12-3/TRBV12-4; cdr3_aa: ASIGLVYNEQF
j_call: TRBJ1-1; v_call: TRBV12-3/TRBV12-4; cdr3_aa: ASSLAGGDEAF
j_call: TRBJ2-7; v_call: TRBV20-1; cdr3_aa: SATLSGHNYEQY